This T cell receptor (beta chain) derives from a study of blood T cell repertoires in COVID-19. The overall study: Specimens from acute and convalescent COVID-19 originated in the United States, Italy and Spain. Sources were T cells, B-cell-depleted T cells, or PBMCs; the material itself was cDNA or gDNA.

As processed by the authors: From reference gene primer amplification, estimates of nucleated cell counts were derived. The repertoire was sequenced with immunoSEQ multiplex PCR; TCRdb's copy has only in-frame clones and lacks some. Clone size and the V and J calls come from that table; the DNA yielded D and trimming. There are approximately 190,000 clones in the sample; around nine tenths occur only once, and 6.2% lies in the top ten. The TCR was taken from a middle-aged woman who had recovered from COVID-19. Sequencing was carried out using peripheral blood.

The CDR3 region is CASRGEQANEQFF. The CDR3 nucleotides read TGTGCCAGCCGGGGGGAACAGGCCAATGAGCAGTTCTTC. The chain is built from TRBV28 and TRBJ2-1, with 7 bases fitting TRBD2. This CDR3 region has 13 residues. The germline CDR1 and CDR2 sequences are MDHEN and SYDVKM. After removal of 8 bases from V and 6 bases from J, the junction contained 7 bases not matched to a gene.